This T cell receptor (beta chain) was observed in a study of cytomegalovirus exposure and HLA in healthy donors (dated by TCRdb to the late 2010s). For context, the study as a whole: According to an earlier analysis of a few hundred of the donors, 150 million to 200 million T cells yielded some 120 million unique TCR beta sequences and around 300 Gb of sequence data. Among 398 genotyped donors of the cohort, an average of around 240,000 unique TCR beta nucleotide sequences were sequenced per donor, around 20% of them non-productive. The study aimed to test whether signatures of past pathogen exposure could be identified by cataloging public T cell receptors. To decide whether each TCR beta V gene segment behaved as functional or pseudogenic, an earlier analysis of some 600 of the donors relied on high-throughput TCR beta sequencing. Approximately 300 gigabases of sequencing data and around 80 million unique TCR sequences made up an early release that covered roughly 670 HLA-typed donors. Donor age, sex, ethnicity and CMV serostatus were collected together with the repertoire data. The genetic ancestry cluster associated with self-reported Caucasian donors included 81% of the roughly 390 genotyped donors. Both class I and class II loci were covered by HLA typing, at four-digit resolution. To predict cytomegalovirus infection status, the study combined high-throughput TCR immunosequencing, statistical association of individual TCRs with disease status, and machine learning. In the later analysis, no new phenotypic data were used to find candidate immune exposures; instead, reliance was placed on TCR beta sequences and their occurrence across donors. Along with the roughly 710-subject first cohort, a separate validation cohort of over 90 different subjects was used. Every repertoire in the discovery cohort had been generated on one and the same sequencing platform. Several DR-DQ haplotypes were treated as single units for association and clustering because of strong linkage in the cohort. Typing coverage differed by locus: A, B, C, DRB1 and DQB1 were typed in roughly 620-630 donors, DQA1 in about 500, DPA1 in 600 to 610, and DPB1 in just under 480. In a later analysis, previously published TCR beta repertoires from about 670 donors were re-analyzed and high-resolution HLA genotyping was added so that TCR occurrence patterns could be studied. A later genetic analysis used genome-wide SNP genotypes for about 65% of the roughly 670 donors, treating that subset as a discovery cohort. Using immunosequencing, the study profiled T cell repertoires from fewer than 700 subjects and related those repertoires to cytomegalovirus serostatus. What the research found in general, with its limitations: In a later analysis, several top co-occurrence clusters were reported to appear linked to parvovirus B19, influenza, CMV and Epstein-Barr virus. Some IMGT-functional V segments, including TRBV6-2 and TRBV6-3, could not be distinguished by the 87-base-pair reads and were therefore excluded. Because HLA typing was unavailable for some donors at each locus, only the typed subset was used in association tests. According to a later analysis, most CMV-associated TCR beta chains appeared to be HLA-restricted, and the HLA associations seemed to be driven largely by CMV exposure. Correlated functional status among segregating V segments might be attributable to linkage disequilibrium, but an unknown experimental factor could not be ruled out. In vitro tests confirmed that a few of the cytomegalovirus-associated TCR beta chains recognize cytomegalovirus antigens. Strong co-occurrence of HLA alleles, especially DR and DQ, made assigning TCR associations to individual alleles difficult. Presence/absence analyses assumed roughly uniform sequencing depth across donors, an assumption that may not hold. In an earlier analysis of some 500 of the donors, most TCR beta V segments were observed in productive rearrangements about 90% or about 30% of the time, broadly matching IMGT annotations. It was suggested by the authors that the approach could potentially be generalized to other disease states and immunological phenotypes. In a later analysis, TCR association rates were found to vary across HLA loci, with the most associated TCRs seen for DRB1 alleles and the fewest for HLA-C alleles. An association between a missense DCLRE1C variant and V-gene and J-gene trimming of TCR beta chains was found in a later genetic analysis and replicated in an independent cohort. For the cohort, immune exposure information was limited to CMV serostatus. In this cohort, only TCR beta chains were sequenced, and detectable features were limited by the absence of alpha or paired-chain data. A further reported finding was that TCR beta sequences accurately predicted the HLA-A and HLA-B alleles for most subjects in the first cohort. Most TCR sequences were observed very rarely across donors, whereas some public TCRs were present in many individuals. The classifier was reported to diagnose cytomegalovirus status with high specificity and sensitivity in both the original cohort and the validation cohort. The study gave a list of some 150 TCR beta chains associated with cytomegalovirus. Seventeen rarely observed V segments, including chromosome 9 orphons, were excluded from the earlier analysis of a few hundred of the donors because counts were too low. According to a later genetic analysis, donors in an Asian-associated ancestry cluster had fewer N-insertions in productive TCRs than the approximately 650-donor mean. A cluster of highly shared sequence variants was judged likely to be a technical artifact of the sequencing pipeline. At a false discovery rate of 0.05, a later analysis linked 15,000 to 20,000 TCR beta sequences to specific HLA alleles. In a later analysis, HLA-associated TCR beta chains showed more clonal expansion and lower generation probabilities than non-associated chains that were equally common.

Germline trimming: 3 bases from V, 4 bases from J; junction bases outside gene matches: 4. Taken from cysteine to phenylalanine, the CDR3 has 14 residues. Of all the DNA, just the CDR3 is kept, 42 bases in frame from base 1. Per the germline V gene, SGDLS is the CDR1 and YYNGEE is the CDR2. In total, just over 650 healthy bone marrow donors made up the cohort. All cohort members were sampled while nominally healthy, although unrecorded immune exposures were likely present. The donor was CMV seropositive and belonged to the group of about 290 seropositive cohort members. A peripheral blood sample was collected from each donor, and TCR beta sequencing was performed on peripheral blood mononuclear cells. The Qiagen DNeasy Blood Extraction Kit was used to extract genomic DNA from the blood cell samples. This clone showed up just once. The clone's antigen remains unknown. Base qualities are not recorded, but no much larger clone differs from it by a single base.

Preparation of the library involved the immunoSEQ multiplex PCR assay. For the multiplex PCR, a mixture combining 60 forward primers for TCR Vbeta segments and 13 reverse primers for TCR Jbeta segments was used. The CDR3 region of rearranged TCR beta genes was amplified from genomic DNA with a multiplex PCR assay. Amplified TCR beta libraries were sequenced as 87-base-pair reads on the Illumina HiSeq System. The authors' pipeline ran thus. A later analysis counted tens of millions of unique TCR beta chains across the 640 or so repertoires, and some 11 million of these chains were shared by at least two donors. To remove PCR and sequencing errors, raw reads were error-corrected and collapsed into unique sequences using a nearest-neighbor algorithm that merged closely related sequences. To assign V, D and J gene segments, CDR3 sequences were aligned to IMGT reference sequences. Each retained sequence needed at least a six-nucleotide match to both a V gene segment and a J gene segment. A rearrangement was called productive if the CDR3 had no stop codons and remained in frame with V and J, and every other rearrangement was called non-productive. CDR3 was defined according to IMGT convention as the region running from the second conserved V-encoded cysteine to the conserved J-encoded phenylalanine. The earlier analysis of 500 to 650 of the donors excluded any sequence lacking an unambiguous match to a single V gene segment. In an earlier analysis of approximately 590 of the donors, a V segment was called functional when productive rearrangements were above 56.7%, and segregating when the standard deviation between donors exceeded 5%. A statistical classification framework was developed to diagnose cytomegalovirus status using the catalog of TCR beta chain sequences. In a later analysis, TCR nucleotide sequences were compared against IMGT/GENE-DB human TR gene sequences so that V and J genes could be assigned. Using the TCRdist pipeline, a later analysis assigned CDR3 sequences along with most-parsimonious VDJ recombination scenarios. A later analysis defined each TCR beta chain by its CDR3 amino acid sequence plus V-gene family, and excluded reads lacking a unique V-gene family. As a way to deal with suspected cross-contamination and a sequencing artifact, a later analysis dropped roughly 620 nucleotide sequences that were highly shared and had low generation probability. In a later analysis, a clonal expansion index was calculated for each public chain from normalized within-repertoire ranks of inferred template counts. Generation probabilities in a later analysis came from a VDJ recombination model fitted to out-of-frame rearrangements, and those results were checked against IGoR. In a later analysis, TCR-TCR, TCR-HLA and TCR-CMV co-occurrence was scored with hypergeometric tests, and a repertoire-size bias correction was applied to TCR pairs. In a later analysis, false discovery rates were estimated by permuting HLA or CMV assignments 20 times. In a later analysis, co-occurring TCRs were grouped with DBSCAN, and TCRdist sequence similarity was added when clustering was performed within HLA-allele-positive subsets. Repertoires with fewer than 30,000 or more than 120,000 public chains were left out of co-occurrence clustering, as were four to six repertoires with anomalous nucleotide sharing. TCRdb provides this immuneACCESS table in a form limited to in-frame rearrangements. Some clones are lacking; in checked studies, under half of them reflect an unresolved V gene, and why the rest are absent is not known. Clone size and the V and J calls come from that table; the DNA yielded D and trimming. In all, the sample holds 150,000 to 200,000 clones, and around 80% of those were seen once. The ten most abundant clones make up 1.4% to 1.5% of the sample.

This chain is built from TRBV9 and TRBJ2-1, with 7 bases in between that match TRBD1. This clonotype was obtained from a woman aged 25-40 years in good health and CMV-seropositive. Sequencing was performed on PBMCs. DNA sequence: TGTGCCAGCAGCGCCGGGACAGAGTACAATGAGCAGTTCTTC. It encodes CASSAGTEYNEQFF.